The sequence of this T cell receptor (beta chain) was determined in a study of cytomegalovirus exposure and HLA in healthy donors. Study-wide results and caveats: Rarity characterized most TCR sequences, yet some public TCRs appeared in many donors. From TCR beta sequences, most subjects' HLA-A and HLA-B alleles were reportedly predicted accurately. Reported performance of the classifier showed diagnosis of cytomegalovirus status with high specificity and sensitivity.

The PCR had 60 Vbeta and 13 Jbeta primers. This table comes from immunoSEQ multiplex PCR, and its TCRdb copy is limited to in-frame clones, with some not included. The table lists approximately 200,000 clones, about four fifths of them singletons. The CDR3 totals 14 residues. CDR1 ENHRY and CDR2 SYGVKD come from the germline V gene. V lost 10 bases, J lost 0 bases, and 5 bases stayed unmatched. This clone was recorded a few times. The antigen is not known. The specimen sequenced was PBMCs. The chain has TRBV10-3 and TRBJ2-1; 8 bases line up with TRBD2. The origin of this receptor is a boy aged 2 to 10 in good health and CMV-seronegative. The CDR3, as DNA: TGTGCCACCGCCCGGGGGGGCTCCTACAATGAGCAGTTCTTC. This sequence encodes CATARGGSYNEQFF.